Shown below are 3 T cell receptor beta chains from a single sample sequenced in a study of molecular identifiers for immune sequencing clone quantification. TCRdb called the PCR reads again in MiXCR, with one record for every CDR3 protein. The table shows about 98,000 distinct CDR3 sequences, with 30% to 45% occurring only once. The sequenced sample consisted of naive CD8+ T cells from blood, with Jurkat cell RNA spiked in. Subset: FACS-sorted CD8+CD4-CCR7+CD45RA+ naive T cells. These receptors were obtained from a human donor in good health. Some libraries in this study had Jurkat cell RNA spiked in.

This clonotype has more than one count but fewer than ten. This chain uses TRBV7-9 with TRBJ2-7; a weak D match, TRBD2 (6 bases). This CDR3 comprises 14 residues. Germline CDR1 is SEHNR and CDR2 is FQNEAQ (reference sequence). Trimming cost V 11 bases and J 0 bases, with 17 bases left between them. The CDR3 is CASQRDGSSYEQYF. The CDR3 region has the DNA TGTGCCTCACAAAGGGACGGGAGCTCCTACGAGCAGTACTTC.

This clonotype was counted at least ten times. The chain is built from TRBV12-3 or TRBV12-4 and TRBJ2-5, with TRBD1 matching over 8 bases. There are 13 residues in the CDR3. V shed 5 bases and J 5 bases; nucleotides not matched to a gene: 4. The CDR3 loop is CASSTTGVETQYF. The CDR3 DNA is TGTGCCAGCAGTACGACAGGGGTCGAGACCCAGTACTTC.

Remarks on this clonotype: A much bigger clone sits one base away, suggesting this may be a read error. It is likely a read error, because the conserved phenylalanine at the end of the CDR3 is missing. This chain joins TRBV2 and TRBJ1-5; TRBD1 matches 10 bases. V was clipped by 4 bases and J by 5 bases; unmatched bases: 5. Germline CDR1 is SNHLY and CDR2 is FYNNEI. This CDR3 spans 15 amino acids. The CDR3 bases are TGTGCCAGCAGTGTTGGGACAGGGGTTTATCAGCCCCAGCATTCT. Translating gives CASSVGTGVYQPQHS.